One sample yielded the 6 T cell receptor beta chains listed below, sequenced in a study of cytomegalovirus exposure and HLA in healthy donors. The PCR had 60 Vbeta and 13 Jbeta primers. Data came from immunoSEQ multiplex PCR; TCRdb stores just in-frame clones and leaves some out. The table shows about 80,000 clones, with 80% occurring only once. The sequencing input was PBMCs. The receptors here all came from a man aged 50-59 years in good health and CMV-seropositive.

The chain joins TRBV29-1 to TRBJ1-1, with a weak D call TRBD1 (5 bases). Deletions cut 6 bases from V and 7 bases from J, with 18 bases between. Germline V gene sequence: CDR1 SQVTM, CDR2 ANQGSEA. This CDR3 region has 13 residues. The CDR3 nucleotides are TGCAGCGTGTTTCCCCGGGGGGAGCATGAAGCTTTCTTT. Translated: CSVFPRGEHEAFF.

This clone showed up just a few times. The CDR3 sequence: CASSPYPARDYTGELFF. In nucleotides, the CDR3 is TGTGCCAGCAGCCCCTACCCTGCCAGGGATTACACCGGGGAGCTGTTTTTT. The V call is TRBV14, the J call TRBJ2-2; tentative D call: TRBD1 (5 bases). Germline V CDR1 and CDR2: SGHDN, FVKESK. This CDR3 region has 17 residues. With 4 bases removed from V and 3 bases from J, the gap between germline ends came to 18 bases.

CDR3 in amino acids: CSVEASRDSGESSYNSPLHF. In DNA form, the CDR3 reads TGCAGCGTTGAGGCTTCTCGGGACAGCGGCGAGAGCTCCTATAATTCACCCCTCCACTTT. The V gene is TRBV29-1, the J gene TRBJ1-6, with TRBD1 identical over 7 bases. The CDR3 length is 20 residues. Germline CDR1 reads SQVTM; CDR2 reads ANQGSEA. V lost 3 bases and J lost 0; bases outside the gene matches: 17.

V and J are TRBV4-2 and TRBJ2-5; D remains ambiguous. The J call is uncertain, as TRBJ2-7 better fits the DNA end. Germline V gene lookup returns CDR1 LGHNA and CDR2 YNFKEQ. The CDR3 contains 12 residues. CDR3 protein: CASSQGGYEQYF. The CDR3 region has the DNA TGTGCCAGCAGCCAAGGCGGCTACGAGCAGTACTTC.

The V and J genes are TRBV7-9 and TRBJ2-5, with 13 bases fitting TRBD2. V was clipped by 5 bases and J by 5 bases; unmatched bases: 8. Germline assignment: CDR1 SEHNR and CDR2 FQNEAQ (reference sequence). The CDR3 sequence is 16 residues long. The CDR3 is CASSPGLAGDGETQYF. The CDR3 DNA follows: TGTGCCAGCAGCCCTGGACTAGCGGGAGATGGGGAGACCCAGTACTTC.

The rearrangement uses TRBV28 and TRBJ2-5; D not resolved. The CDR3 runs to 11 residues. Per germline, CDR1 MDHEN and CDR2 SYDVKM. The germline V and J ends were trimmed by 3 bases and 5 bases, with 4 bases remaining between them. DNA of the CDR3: TGTGCCAGCAGTTTTGCGGAGACCCAGTACTTC. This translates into CASSFAETQYF.